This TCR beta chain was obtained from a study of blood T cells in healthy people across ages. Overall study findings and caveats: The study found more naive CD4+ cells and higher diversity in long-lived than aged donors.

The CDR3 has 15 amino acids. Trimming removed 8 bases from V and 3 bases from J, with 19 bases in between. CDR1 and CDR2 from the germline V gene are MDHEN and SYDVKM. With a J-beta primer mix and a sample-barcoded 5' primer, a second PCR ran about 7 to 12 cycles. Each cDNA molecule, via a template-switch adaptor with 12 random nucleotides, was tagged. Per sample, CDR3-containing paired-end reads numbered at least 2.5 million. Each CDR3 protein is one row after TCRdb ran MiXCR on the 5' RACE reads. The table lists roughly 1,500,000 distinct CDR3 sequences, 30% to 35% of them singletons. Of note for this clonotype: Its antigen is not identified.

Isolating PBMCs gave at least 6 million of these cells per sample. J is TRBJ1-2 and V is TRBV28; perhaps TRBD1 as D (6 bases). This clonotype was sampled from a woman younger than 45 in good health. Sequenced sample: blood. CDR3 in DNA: TGTGCCAGCCTCGGGAGGGGGGGAGGTTACTATGGCTACACCTTC. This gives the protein CASLGRGGGYYGYTF.